Listed below are T cell receptor beta chains from one sample, sequenced in a study of CD8+ T cells in alopecia areata. Using immunoSEQ multiplex PCR, the repertoire was profiled, and TCRdb retains in-frame clones only, with some absent. Of 150,000 to 200,000 clones listed, over 55% are singletons. This sample comprised CD4+ T cells sorted from blood, obtained at week 24, from a patient treated with tofacitinib. The receptors were gathered from a human donor with alopecia areata. CDR3s include the opening cysteine and the closing phenylalanine or tryptophan. A D gene is named only where the DNA matches it firmly. The size field is filled for only some rows; it gives once, few, many or a size class.

v_call: TRBV7-3
clone_size: many
j_call: TRBJ1-1
d_call: -
cdr3_nt: TGTGCCAGCAGCTCCCAATTGGGGGGTGAAGCTTTCTTT
cdr3_aa: CASSSQLGGEAFF

v_call: TRBV27
clone_size: -
j_call: TRBJ1-5
d_call: -
cdr3_nt: TGTGCCAGCAGTTTATCCGGAAACAATCAGCCCCAGCATTTT
cdr3_aa: CASSLSGNNQPQHF

v_call: TRBV7-2
clone_size: -
j_call: TRBJ2-5
d_call: -
cdr3_nt: TGTGCCAGCAGCTCCCGAAGAGAGACCCAGTACTTC
cdr3_aa: CASSSRRETQYF

v_call: TRBV29-1
clone_size: -
j_call: TRBJ1-1
d_call: -
cdr3_nt: TGCAGCGTTGAGCAAGGGCCGGGGACTGAAGCTTTCTTT
cdr3_aa: CSVEQGPGTEAFF

v_call: TRBV2
clone_size: -
j_call: TRBJ1-5
d_call: TRBD1
cdr3_nt: TGTGCCAGCAGAGACGGGACAGGGGGCAATCAGCCCCAGCATTTT
cdr3_aa: CASRDGTGGNQPQHF

v_call: TRBV30
clone_size: -
j_call: TRBJ1-2
d_call: -
cdr3_nt: TGTGCCTCGAGGACCATCACAGCTAACTATGGCTACACCTTC
cdr3_aa: CASRTITANYGYTF

v_call: TRBV25-1
clone_size: -
j_call: TRBJ2-7
d_call: -
cdr3_nt: TGTGCCAGCAGTGAATTAGGCGCGACAGACAACTCCTACGAGCAGTACTTC
cdr3_aa: CASSELGATDNSYEQYF

v_call: TRBV5-1
clone_size: -
j_call: TRBJ2-7
d_call: -
cdr3_nt: TGCGCCAGCAGCTCGCAAAGAAGCTCCTACGAGCAGTACTTC
cdr3_aa: CASSSQRSSYEQYF

v_call: TRBV7-8
clone_size: -
j_call: TRBJ2-5
d_call: TRBD1
cdr3_nt: TGTGCCAGCAGTTACAGGGGAATAGGGGCGTACTTC
cdr3_aa: CASSYRGIGAYF

v_call: TRBV23-1
clone_size: few
j_call: TRBJ1-6
d_call: -
cdr3_nt: TGCGCCAGCAGTCAATCTAGACCGTCACCCCTCCACTTT
cdr3_aa: CASSQSRPSPLHF

v_call: TRBV27
clone_size: few
j_call: TRBJ2-5
d_call: -
cdr3_nt: TGTGCCAGCACCGACCACCGGGCCCAGTACTTC
cdr3_aa: CASTDHRAQYF

v_call: TRBV29-1
clone_size: -
j_call: TRBJ1-2
d_call: -
cdr3_nt: TGCAGCGTTGATGTCGAGGAAAGAATGCTTGGCTACACCTTC
cdr3_aa: CSVDVEERMLGYTF

v_call: TRBV10-3
clone_size: -
j_call: TRBJ2-7
d_call: TRBD1
cdr3_nt: TGTGCCATCAATCCGACAGGGACACACGAGCAGTACTTC
cdr3_aa: CAINPTGTHEQYF

v_call: TRBV29-1
clone_size: -
j_call: TRBJ2-3
d_call: -
cdr3_nt: TGCAGCGTTGGTCGCAGCACAGATACGCAGTATTTT
cdr3_aa: CSVGRSTDTQYF

v_call: TRBV13
clone_size: -
j_call: TRBJ2-7
d_call: -
cdr3_nt: TGTGCCAGCAGCTCCAGGGGAGGTCGGAACGAGCAGTACTTC
cdr3_aa: CASSSRGGRNEQYF

v_call: TRBV5-6
clone_size: -
j_call: TRBJ1-4
d_call: -
cdr3_nt: TGTGCCAGCAGTACAAAGGGTGGACCCGGAGGGAATGAAAAACTGTTTTTT
cdr3_aa: CASSTKGGPGGNEKLFF

v_call: TRBV14
clone_size: -
j_call: TRBJ2-5
d_call: TRBD1
cdr3_nt: TGTGCCAGCAGCCGGAGGACAGGGATGTACCAAGAGACCCAGTACTTC
cdr3_aa: CASSRRTGMYQETQYF

v_call: TRBV7-9
clone_size: -
j_call: TRBJ1-5
d_call: -
cdr3_nt: TGTGCCAGCAGCCCAGGGATGGGACAGCCCCAGCATTTT
cdr3_aa: CASSPGMGQPQHF

v_call: TRBV5-4
clone_size: few
j_call: TRBJ1-2
d_call: -
cdr3_nt: TGTGCCAGCAGTCAGGGCTCTTTCTATGGCTACACCTTC
cdr3_aa: CASSQGSFYGYTF

v_call: TRBV30
clone_size: -
j_call: TRBJ2-1
d_call: TRBD2
cdr3_nt: TGTGCCTGGAGGCCGGGACTAGCGGGCTACAATGAGCAGTTCTTC
cdr3_aa: CAWRPGLAGYNEQFF

v_call: TRBV29-1
clone_size: -
j_call: TRBJ2-7
d_call: TRBD2
cdr3_nt: TGCAGCGCGGGGGGGGAAGGATACGAGCAGTACTTC
cdr3_aa: CSAGGEGYEQYF

v_call: TRBV19
clone_size: -
j_call: TRBJ1-5
d_call: -
cdr3_nt: TGTGCCAGTAGTATACAGGATTTGGGCAATCAGCCCCAGCATTTT
cdr3_aa: CASSIQDLGNQPQHF

v_call: TRBV5-1
clone_size: few
j_call: TRBJ1-1
d_call: -
cdr3_nt: TGCGCCAGCAGCAACGGTCTACCGAACACTGAAGCTTTCTTT
cdr3_aa: CASSNGLPNTEAFF

v_call: TRBV29-1
clone_size: many
j_call: TRBJ1-5
d_call: -
cdr3_nt: TGCAGCGTCCGCGCGGAGGGTAGCCAGCCCCAGCATTTT
cdr3_aa: CSVRAEGSQPQHF

v_call: TRBV5-1
clone_size: -
j_call: TRBJ1-1
d_call: -
cdr3_nt: TGCGCCAGCAGCGGGTCTTTGAACACTGAAGCTTTCTTT
cdr3_aa: CASSGSLNTEAFF

v_call: TRBV27
clone_size: few
j_call: TRBJ1-2
d_call: -
cdr3_nt: TGTGCCAGCAGTTTGAAGGGGGTGGAAGGCTACACCTTC
cdr3_aa: CASSLKGVEGYTF

v_call: TRBV4-3
clone_size: -
j_call: TRBJ2-7
d_call: TRBD2
cdr3_nt: TGCGCCAGCAGCCAAGATAAGGTAGCGGGGGATGAGCAGTACTTC
cdr3_aa: CASSQDKVAGDEQYF

v_call: TRBV29-1
clone_size: -
j_call: TRBJ1-4
d_call: TRBD1
cdr3_nt: TGCAGCGTCGCACAGGGGATGTATGAAAAACTGTTTTTT
cdr3_aa: CSVAQGMYEKLFF

v_call: TRBV29-1
clone_size: -
j_call: TRBJ1-2
d_call: TRBD1
cdr3_nt: TGCAGCGTTGGCTCAGGGGGCGCAACAGAAGGCGGCTACACCTTC
cdr3_aa: CSVGSGGATEGGYTF

v_call: TRBV14
clone_size: few
j_call: TRBJ2-4
d_call: -
cdr3_nt: TGTGCCAGCAGCCAAGCATCCGGTCGGCAGAACTTC
cdr3_aa: CASSQASGRQNF

v_call: TRBV29-1
clone_size: few
j_call: TRBJ2-1
d_call: TRBD2
cdr3_nt: TGCAGCGTTGGGTTCCTAGCGGGGGATGAGCAGTTCTTC
cdr3_aa: CSVGFLAGDEQFF

v_call: TRBV6-6
clone_size: -
j_call: TRBJ2-5
d_call: -
cdr3_nt: TGTGCCAGCGGCTTTTCCGGACAGCAAGAGACCCAGTACTTC
cdr3_aa: CASGFSGQQETQYF

v_call: TRBV2
clone_size: few
j_call: TRBJ1-1
d_call: -
cdr3_nt: TGTGCCAGCAAAGACGGTGAGAACACTGAAGCTTTCTTT
cdr3_aa: CASKDGENTEAFF